This T cell receptor (beta chain) derives from a study of immune characteristics of hereditary and idiopathic chronic pancreatitis. Notes on the research overall: Local pancreatic immune cells and TCRbeta repertoires were profiled in hereditary and idiopathic chronic pancreatitis and were compared with control organ donor pancreases. In total, about 5 control pancreases, 7 hereditary chronic pancreatitis pancreases and roughly six idiopathic chronic pancreatitis pancreases underwent TCRbeta sequencing. Minimal in vitro experimental manipulation of pancreas-infiltrating T cells was the reason the gDNA-based approach was selected. General findings and caveats noted by the study authors: Chronic pancreatitis caused by alcohol use was not included in the study. Numbers of productive TCR rearrangements correlated positively with disease severity scores among over 10 chronic pancreatitis patients. Vbeta-Jbeta gene family usage, including TRBV10, TRBV19, TRBV23 and TRBV5, differed between hereditary and idiopathic chronic pancreatitis. Significantly increased TCRbeta repertoire diversity and reduced clonality were observed in both chronic pancreatitis groups relative to controls. Because patient tissue could only be obtained at the time of TPIAT, differences in disease duration may have influenced the immune findings.

Concerning this clone: There is no known antigen for this receptor. No quality values exist for individual bases; no much larger clone is one base distant.

Library construction relied on the immunoSEQ multiplex PCR assay. From pancreatic genomic DNA, the TCRbeta CDR3 region along with adjacent sequences was amplified and then sequenced. From the authors' description of their analysis: Repertoire diversity was assessed as a mean normalized Shannon-Wiener index, together with productive clonality and counts of productive rearrangements. Control and chronic pancreatitis repertoire metrics were compared by means of the nonparametric Mann-Whitney U test. A clonotype counted as shared when its CDR3beta sequence had identical amino acid composition and length across subjects. In its TCRdb copy, this immuneACCESS table keeps in-frame sequences only and misses some clones. Where compared with another copy, unresolved V genes explain less than half of these, and the others have no known cause. For V, J and clone size, that table is used; D and trimming come from the DNA. A total of over 11,000 clones appear in this sample, around four fifths of them only once. Clones ranked in the top ten supply 14% of the sample.

V is trimmed back by 0 bases and J by 5 bases, and the junction contains 0 bases that no gene match accounts for. The CDR3 starts with the cysteine, ends with the phenylalanine, and has 15 residues. Only the CDR3 part of the read is kept: 45 bases, read in frame from the first base. In the germline V gene, CDR1 corresponds to SGHRS and CDR2 to YFSETQ. Patients undergoing total pancreatectomy with islet autotransplantation (TPIAT) were the source of the chronic pancreatitis pancreas tissue. No known history of diabetes was present in the included chronic pancreatitis patients. For TCRbeta sequencing, genomic DNA was extracted directly from bulk pancreas tissue, without T cell sorting. Pancreas tissues were collected consecutively from patients and organ donors at two US centers.

The specimen sequenced was pancreas tissue with hereditary chronic pancreatitis. The chain joins TRBV5-1 to TRBJ2-1, and 12 bases in between align with TRBD2. The sequence came from a human donor with chronic pancreatitis. This receptor carries the CDR3 CASSLGTSGNNEQFF. The nucleotide sequence is TGCGCCAGCAGCTTGGGGACTAGCGGGAACAATGAGCAGTTCTTC.